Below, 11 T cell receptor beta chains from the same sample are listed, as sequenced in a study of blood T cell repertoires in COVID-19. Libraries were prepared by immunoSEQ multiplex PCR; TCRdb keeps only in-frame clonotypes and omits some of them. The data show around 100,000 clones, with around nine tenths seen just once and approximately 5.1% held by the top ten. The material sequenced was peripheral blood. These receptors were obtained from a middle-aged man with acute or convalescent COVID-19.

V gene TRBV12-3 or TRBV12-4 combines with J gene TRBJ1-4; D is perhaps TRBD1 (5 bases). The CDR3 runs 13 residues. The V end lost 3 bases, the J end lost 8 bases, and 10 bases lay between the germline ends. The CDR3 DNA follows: TGTGCCAGCAGTTTCGGGGGTGTGGAAAAACTGTTTTTT. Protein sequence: CASSFGGVEKLFF.

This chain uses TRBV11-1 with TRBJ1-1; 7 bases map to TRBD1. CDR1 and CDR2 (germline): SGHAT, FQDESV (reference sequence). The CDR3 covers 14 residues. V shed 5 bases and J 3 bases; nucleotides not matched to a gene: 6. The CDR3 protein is CASSPDRADTEAFF. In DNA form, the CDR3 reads TGTGCCAGCAGCCCTGACAGGGCGGACACTGAAGCTTTCTTT.

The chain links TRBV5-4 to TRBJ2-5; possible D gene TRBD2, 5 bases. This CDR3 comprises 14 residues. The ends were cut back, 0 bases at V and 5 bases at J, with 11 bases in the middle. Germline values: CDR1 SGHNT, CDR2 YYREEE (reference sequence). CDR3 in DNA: TGTGCCAGCAGCTTGGTTGCGGGCGTGGAGACCCAGTACTTC. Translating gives CASSLVAGVETQYF.

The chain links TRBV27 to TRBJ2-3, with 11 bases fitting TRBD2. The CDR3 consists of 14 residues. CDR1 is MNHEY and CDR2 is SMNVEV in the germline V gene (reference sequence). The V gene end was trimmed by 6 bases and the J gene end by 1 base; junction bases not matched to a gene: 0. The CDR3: CASRTSGGTDTQYF. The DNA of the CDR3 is TGTGCCAGCAGGACTAGCGGGGGCACAGATACGCAGTATTTT.

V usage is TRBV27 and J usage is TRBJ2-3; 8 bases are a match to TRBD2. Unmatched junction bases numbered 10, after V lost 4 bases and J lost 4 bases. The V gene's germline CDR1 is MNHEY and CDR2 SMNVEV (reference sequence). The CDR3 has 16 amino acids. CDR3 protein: CASSSRVAGGSDTQYF. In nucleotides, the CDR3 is TGTGCCAGCAGTTCCCGGGTCGCGGGAGGATCAGATACGCAGTATTTT.

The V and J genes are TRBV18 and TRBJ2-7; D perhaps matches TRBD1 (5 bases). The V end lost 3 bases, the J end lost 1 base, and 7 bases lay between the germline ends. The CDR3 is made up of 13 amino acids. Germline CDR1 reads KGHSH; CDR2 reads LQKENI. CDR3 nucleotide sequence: TGTGCCAGCTCACCGTCAGGGTCCTACGAGCAGTACTTC. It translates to CASSPSGSYEQYF.

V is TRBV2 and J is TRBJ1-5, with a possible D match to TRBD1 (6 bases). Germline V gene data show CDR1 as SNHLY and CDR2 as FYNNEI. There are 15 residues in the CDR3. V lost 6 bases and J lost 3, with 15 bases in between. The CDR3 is CASRFSQGINQPQHF. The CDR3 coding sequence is TGTGCCAGCAGGTTCTCTCAGGGGATCAATCAGCCCCAGCATTTT.

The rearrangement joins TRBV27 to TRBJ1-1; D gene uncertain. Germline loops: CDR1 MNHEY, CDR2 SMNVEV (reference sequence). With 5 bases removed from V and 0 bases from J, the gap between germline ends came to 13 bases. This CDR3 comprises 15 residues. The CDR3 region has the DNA TGTGCCAGCAGTCCCCCCACAGCAATGAACACTGAAGCTTTCTTT. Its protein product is CASSPPTAMNTEAFF.

The DNA for the CDR3 is TGCAGCGTTAGTTTAGCGCGTGAAGCTTTCTTT. Translated, it gives CSVSLAREAFF. The genes are TRBV29-1 and TRBJ1-1; D is ambiguous. This CDR3 is 11 amino acids long. The germline V gene has CDR1 SQVTM and CDR2 ANQGSEA. V lost 5 bases and J lost 7, with 11 bases in between.

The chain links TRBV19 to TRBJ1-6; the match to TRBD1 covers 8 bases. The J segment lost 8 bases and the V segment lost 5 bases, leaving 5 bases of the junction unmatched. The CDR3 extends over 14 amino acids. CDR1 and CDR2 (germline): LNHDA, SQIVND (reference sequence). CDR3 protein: CASSLGQVDSPLHF. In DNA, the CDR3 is TGTGCCAGTAGTTTGGGACAGGTCGATTCACCCCTCCACTTT.

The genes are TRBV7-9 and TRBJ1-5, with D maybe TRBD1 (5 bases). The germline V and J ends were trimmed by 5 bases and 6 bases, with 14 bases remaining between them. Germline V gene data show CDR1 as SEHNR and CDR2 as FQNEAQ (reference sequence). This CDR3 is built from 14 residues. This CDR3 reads CASSASGASQPQHF. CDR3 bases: TGTGCCAGCAGCGCGAGCGGGGCGAGTCAGCCCCAGCATTTT. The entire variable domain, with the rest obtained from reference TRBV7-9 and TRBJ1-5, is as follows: DTGVSQNPRHKITKRGQNVTFRCDPISEHNRLYWYRQTLGQGPEFLTYFQNEAQLEKSRLLSDRFSAERPKGSFSTLEIQRTEQGDSAMYLCASSASGASQPQHFGDGTRLSIL.